The text below deals with one T cell receptor (beta chain). This clone's antigen is unknown. No base quality information exists; no much larger clone differs at one position. PBMCs were isolated by Ficoll-Paque density gradient centrifugation. This specimen comes from a study of T-cell memory formation after mild COVID-19 (dated by TCRdb to the early 2020s). For context, the study as a whole: TCR sequence clusters from the two donors were found to be largely donor specific. Longitudinal TCRalpha and TCRbeta repertoire sequencing tracked T-cell clones expanding and contracting after mild COVID-19 in a couple of donors. The cohort was made up of two young adult volunteers, one female and one male, who were previously healthy. The research as a whole found: The second-wave clones that peaked on day 37 were not confirmed to be SARS-CoV-2 specific. Some responding clones were found in pre-infection memory, which suggests that pre-existing cross-reactive memory T cells took part in the SARS-CoV-2 response. Clones contracting from day 15 to 85 had balanced CD4/CD8 phenotypes, while a second wave expanding from day 15 to 37 was biased towards CD4+. Contracting CD4+ clones were found mainly in CM and EM memory subsets, while CD8+ clones were enriched in EMRA. Only a couple of mild cases were covered in the study, and larger cohorts including severe cases with pre-infection samples were considered necessary.

The instrument given in TCRdb is Illumina NovaSeq 6000. cDNA libraries for TCRalpha and TCRbeta were prepared by 5'RACE using constant-segment primers, with sample barcodes and unique molecular identifiers added. Trizol reagent was used to extract RNA from every sample. The libraries were amplified in two PCR steps, and the second step added a second sample barcode and Illumina TruSeq adapters. The libraries were sequenced on an Illumina NovaSeq using 2 x 150 bp paired-end reads. Regarding the original processing steps: Demultiplexing of reads and collapsing into UMI-guided consensus sequences were performed with migec v1.2.7. Using mixcr v2.1.11, the UMI consensuses were aligned to TRA and TRB V and J templates and assembled into clonotypes. Clonotypes were classified as expanded or contracted when called significant by both edgeR and NoisET, with noise models trained on biological replicates. For edgeR calls, the thresholds were a false discovery rate-adjusted p below 0.01 and a log2 fold-change of 1. As an exploratory analysis of dynamics, PCA with hierarchical clustering was applied to max-normalized trajectories of the 1000 most abundant clonotypes. Separately sequenced CD4+ and CD8+ repertoires were used to assign the CD4 or CD8 phenotype of responding clones. TCRdb trimmed the raw reads at Q25, called clones with MiXCR and kept productive beta chains. Every CDR3 protein is listed once, alongside the most common genes and DNA of its rows. None of the V and J calls come from the authors' own analysis; TCRdb made them. This sample gives hundreds of thousands of distinct CDR3 sequences in total; approximately 18% of them show up just once. Approximately 21% of the sample is in the top ten clones.

As encoded in the germline V gene, CDR1 is MGHRA while CDR2 is YSYEKL. Trimming costs V 5 bases and J 8 bases, and their ends lie 11 bases apart. The CDR3, cysteine through phenylalanine, is 12 amino acids long. Only the CDR3 DNA is retained, 36 bases long and in frame from the first base. The TCR sequence derives from a man aged 18 to 29 who had mild COVID-19 (a few samples of this study predate the infection). The sample titles of this study are shuffled in the database, so cell type and time point are left out; the donor was told from shared clones. Rearrangement joined TRBV4-1 to TRBJ2-3; the D gene is perhaps TRBD2, on 6 matching bases. The sequencing sample was made of PBMCs or a T cell subset sorted from them (not recorded which). The DNA sequence is TGCGCCAGCAGCACTGAAGCGGGTACGCAGTATTTT. Translated, this gives CASSTEAGTQYF.